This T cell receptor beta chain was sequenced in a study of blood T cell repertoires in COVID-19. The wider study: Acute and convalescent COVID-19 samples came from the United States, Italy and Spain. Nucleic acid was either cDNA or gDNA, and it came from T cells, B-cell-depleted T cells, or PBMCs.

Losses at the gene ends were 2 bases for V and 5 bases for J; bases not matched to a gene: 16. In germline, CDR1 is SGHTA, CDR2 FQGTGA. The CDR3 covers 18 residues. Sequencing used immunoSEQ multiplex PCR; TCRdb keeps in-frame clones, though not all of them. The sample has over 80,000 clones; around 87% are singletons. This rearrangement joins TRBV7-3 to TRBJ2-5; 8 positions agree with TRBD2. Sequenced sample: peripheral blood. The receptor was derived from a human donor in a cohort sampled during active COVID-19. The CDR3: CASSLVGSGGPRGETQYF. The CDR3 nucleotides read TGTGCCAGCAGCTTAGTCGGTTCGGGAGGGCCGAGAGGGGAGACCCAGTACTTC.